The 6 T cell receptor beta chains given below trace back to one sample, sequenced in a study of OX40 agonist ivuxolimab in advanced cancers. Assay used: immunoSEQ multiplex PCR; TCRdb lists only in-frame clones, some missing. The profile covers roughly 70,000 clones, with around four fifths appearing a single time and about 0.42% taken by the ten largest. The sample consisted of CD4+ or CD8+ T cells sorted from blood, taken in a trial of the OX40 agonist ivuxolimab. The source is an adult with an advanced solid tumor such as melanoma, head and neck, liver or kidney cancer.

The chain links TRBV7-2 to TRBJ1-1; no reliable D call. The CDR3 length is 14 residues. Looked up from germline, CDR1 is SGHTA and CDR2 is FQGNSA. V was pared by 1 base and J by 5 bases, with 11 bases between. CDR3 DNA: TGTGCCAGCAGCTTAGTGGCCGGCTGGACTGAAGCTTTCTTT. Its protein is CASSLVAGWTEAFF.

There are a few counts of this clone. This CDR3 reads CAWKANTEAFF. CDR3 nucleotides: TGTGCCTGGAAAGCTAACACTGAAGCTTTCTTT. The chain employs TRBV30 and TRBJ1-1, with D hard to call. The CDR3 covers 11 residues. With 4 bases removed from V and 2 bases from J, the gap between germline ends came to 5 bases. Germline assignment: CDR1 GTSNPN and CDR2 SVGIG (reference sequence).

This clone was observed once. The genes are TRBV4-1 and TRBJ1-2, with D perhaps matching TRBD1 (6 bases). The CDR3 totals 16 residues. V lost 4 bases to trimming and J lost 7 bases, with 22 bases between them. In germline, CDR1 is MGHRA, CDR2 YSYEKL. CDR3 nucleotides: TGCGCCAGCAGCCTGGAAGGGACATCGATCCTCCCTGGCTACACCTTC. Translating gives CASSLEGTSILPGYTF.

This rearrangement joins TRBV27 to TRBJ1-4; 7 positions agree with TRBD1. J was trimmed by 5 bases and V by 5 bases; bases with no gene match: 8. CDR1 is MNHEY and CDR2 is SMNVEV in the germline V gene (reference sequence). The CDR3 is 15 amino acids. CDR3 DNA sequence: TGTGCCAGCAGTCCAGGACAGGTCGGGAATGAAAAACTGTTTTTT. It specifies CASSPGQVGNEKLFF.

The V and J genes are TRBV4-3 and TRBJ1-4; TRBD1 agrees at 8 bases. With 4 bases clipped from V and 4 bases from J, the junction kept 5 bases outside the gene matches. In germline, CDR1 is LGHNA, CDR2 YSLEER. The CDR3 length is 15 residues. CDR3 protein: CASSRGGQGNEKLFF. CDR3 sequence (DNA): TGCGCCAGCAGCCGCGGAGGACAGGGTAATGAAAAACTGTTTTTT.

This clone was seen only once. The chain couples TRBV5-6 to TRBJ1-2; 8 bases align to TRBD1. The germline V gene encodes CDR1 SGHDT and CDR2 YYEEEE. V was clipped by 4 bases and J by 8 bases; unmatched bases: 16. The CDR3 consists of 16 residues. CDR3 in DNA: TGTGCCAGCAGCCCATCGACAGGGGCCTTTTTCGGAGGCTACACCTTC. This translates into CASSPSTGAFFGGYTF.